These 23 T cell receptor beta chains were all obtained from the same sample, sequenced in a study of tumor and adjacent non-tumor tissue in lung cancer. No cell sorting was done before RNA was extracted from the tissue. Distant lung tissue was collected more than 3 cm away from the tumor edge. The library came from three nested PCR rounds adapted from ARM-PCR protocols. One entry per CDR3 protein, called by TCRdb with MiXCR from the multiplex PCR reads. The table includes 35,000 to 50,000 distinct CDR3 sequences, about three fifths detected once. The sequencing sample was made of distant non-tumor lung tissue. These receptors originate from a man aged 45-60 years with non-small cell lung cancer.

This clonotype was seen a handful of times. Likely a read error: the CDR3 ends without its conserved phenylalanine or tryptophan. This chain's CDR3 is CAASRTVDCNQPQHS. Written as DNA, the CDR3 is TGTGCCGCCAGCCGGACAGTCGATTGTAATCAGCCCCAGCATTCT. This chain links TRBV10-3 with TRBJ1-5; possible D gene TRBD1, 6 bases. This CDR3 spans 15 amino acids. The V end was cut by 11 bases, the J end by 4 bases, with 21 bases between. The germline CDR1 and CDR2 sequences are ENHRY and SYGVKD.

The chain combines TRBV12-3 or TRBV12-4 with TRBJ2-5; 11 bases are a match to TRBD2. This CDR3 contains 16 residues. Unmatched junction bases numbered 9, after V lost 5 bases and J lost 4 bases. CDR3 coding DNA: TGTGCCAGCAGTCTCATAGCGGGAGGGTCAGGAGAGACCCAGTACTTC. It codes for CASSLIAGGSGETQYF.

A few counts support this clonotype. The chain carries TRBV12-3 or TRBV12-4 and TRBJ2-3; 9 nucleotides line up with TRBD2. The ends lost 5 bases at V and 11 bases at J; junction bases unmatched: 14. This CDR3 has 15 amino acids. The CDR3 DNA reads TGTGCCAGCAGTCCAAGGACTAGCGTGGGGGCTAGGCAGTATTTT. Translated: CASSPRTSVGARQYF.

As concerns this clonotype: Being one base from a much bigger clone, this may be a read error. The CDR3 nucleotides read TGCGCCAGCACCCCAAGGGAAAGCTCCTACAATGAGCAGTTCTTC. Its translation: CASTPRESSYNEQFF. The chain uses TRBV5-1 and TRBJ2-1; D not certain. The V end was cut by 6 bases, the J end by 0 bases, with 13 bases between. This CDR3 comprises 15 residues. Per the germline V gene, CDR1 is SGHRS and CDR2 is YFSETQ. The full variable domain, its missing parts supplied by reference TRBV5-1 and TRBJ2-1, is KAGVTQTPRYLIKTRGQQVTLSCSPISGHRSVSWYQQTPGQGLQFLFEYFSETQRNKGNFPGRFSGRQFSNSRSEMNVSTLELGDSALYLCASTPRESSYNEQFFGPGTRLTVL.

In regard to this clonotype: The junction differs from germline at one of its ends, possibly a read error. V usage is TRBV12-3 or TRBV12-4 and J usage is TRBJ2-6; 7 nucleotides agree with TRBD1. The CDR3 length is 18 residues. The CDR3 DNA follows: TGTGCCAGCAGCCCCGTGGACAGGTGGCTCTCTGAGGCCAACGTCCTGACTTTC. It specifies CASSPVDRWLSEANVLTF.

The chain recombines TRBV7-8 with TRBJ2-1; TRBD2 is a possible D gene (6 bases). CDR1 and CDR2 from the germline V gene are SGHVS and FQNEAQ. V gave up 9 bases and J gave up 7 bases, with 22 bases separating them. The CDR3 contains 15 residues. Here the CDR3 reads CASTQMRLGVNEQFF. CDR3 DNA: TGTGCCAGTACCCAGATGAGACTAGGCGTAAATGAGCAGTTCTTC.

This rearrangement joins TRBV11-2 to TRBJ2-7; maybe TRBD1 (5 bases). The CDR3 is 15 amino acids. CDR1 SGHAT and CDR2 FQNNGV come from the germline V gene. The CDR3 bases are TGTATCAGCAGCTCAGGGATAGGTAGAGCCTACGAGCAGTACTTC. Amino acid sequence: CISSSGIGRAYEQYF.

Turning to this clonotype: The junction and the germline gene differ at one end; a read error may be behind it. The chain links TRBV6-1 to TRBJ1-2; 7 nucleotides align to TRBD1. This CDR3 has 13 amino acids. Per the germline V gene, CDR1 is MNHNS and CDR2 is SASEGT. Written as DNA, the CDR3 is TGTGCCACCAGTCTCGACAGGGTTGAGGACTACACCTTC. Translating it yields CATSLDRVEDYTF.

Many counts were recorded for this clonotype. The gene calls are TRBV30 and TRBJ2-7; D is perhaps TRBD2 (6 bases). The germline gives CDR1 GTSNPN, CDR2 SVGIG (reference sequence). Trimming took 0 bases from V and 5 from J, leaving 11 bases between them. The CDR3 totals 13 residues. This CDR3 reads CAWSVGGRNEQYF. The CDR3 DNA reads TGTGCCTGGAGTGTTGGAGGGAGGAACGAGCAGTACTTC.

Note on this clonotype: Sequence at one end of the junction differs from germline and may be a read error. V is TRBV6-1 and J is TRBJ1-5; 10 bases are shared with TRBD1. CDR3 length: 18 residues. CDR1 is MNHNS and CDR2 is SASEGT in the germline V gene. The CDR3: CASSDPRDRGESDQHQHF. For the CDR3, the DNA is TGTGCCAGCAGTGACCCCAGGGACAGGGGAGAAAGCGATCAGCACCAGCATTTT.

This clonotype was seen a handful of times. The chain is built from TRBV27 and TRBJ2-1; possible D gene TRBD1, 6 bases. Trimming shortened V by 5 bases and J by 5 bases, and 13 bases separated the two germline ends. CDR3 length: 14 amino acids. Germline assignment: CDR1 MNHEY and CDR2 SMNVEV (reference sequence). The CDR3 nucleotides are TGTGCCAGCAGTCCTATGGACAGTAACAATGAGCAGTTCTTC. This gives the protein CASSPMDSNNEQFF.

A word on this clonotype: Since the CDR3 does not end with the conserved phenylalanine or tryptophan, this likely comes from a read error. V gene TRBV28 combines with J gene TRBJ2-1; no definite D call. This CDR3 is 13 amino acids long. Germline values: CDR1 MDHEN, CDR2 SYDVKM. The germline V and J ends were trimmed by 9 bases and 8 bases, with 17 bases remaining between them. CDR3: CASSPPLDDEQFL. DNA for the CDR3: TGTGCCAGTAGTCCACCCCTAGACGATGAGCAGTTCTTA.

A note on this clonotype: Possible read error: a much larger clone is one base away. The genes are TRBV7-9 and TRBJ2-1, with D perhaps matching TRBD1 or TRBD2 (5 bases each). CDR3 size: 15 residues. CDR1 SEHNR and CDR2 FQNEAQ come from the germline V gene (reference sequence). CDR3 in DNA: TGTGCCAGCAGCTTAGGTCTCGGGGCAGAGGGAGAGTTAATCTTC. Translated: CASSLGLGAEGELIF.

Regarding this clonotype: An end of the junction differs from the germline gene, which may be a read error. The J gene is TRBJ2-1, the V gene TRBV29-1, with a tentative D call TRBD1 (6 bases). This CDR3 is built from 14 residues. Germline CDR1 is SQVTM and CDR2 is ANQGSEA. The CDR3 sequence is CSGRSRGSCNVQFF. The CDR3 DNA sequence: TGCAGCGGGCGCTCCAGGGGCTCCTGCAATGTGCAGTTCTTC.

There are many counts of this clonotype. The V call is TRBV6-2 or TRBV6-3, the J call TRBJ2-7; 10 positions agree with TRBD2. The CDR3 extends over 14 amino acids. Germline lookup yields CDR1 MNHEY and CDR2 SVGEGT. Trimming took 6 bases from V and 2 from J; bases not matched to a gene: 4. This chain's CDR3 is CASRRTSGTYEQYF. The CDR3 nucleotides are TGTGCCAGCAGAAGGACTAGCGGCACCTACGAGCAGTACTTC.

This chain links TRBV24-1 with TRBJ2-1, with 10 bases that match TRBD1. The CDR3 runs 16 residues. In germline, CDR1 is KGHDR, CDR2 SFDVKD. Unmatched junction bases numbered 4, after V lost 4 bases and J lost 2 bases. The CDR3: CATSEPGTGAYNEQFF. Written as DNA, the CDR3 is TGTGCCACCAGTGAACCCGGGACAGGGGCCTACAATGAGCAGTTCTTC.

The chain carries TRBV29-1 and TRBJ2-5; D might be TRBD2 (5 bases). The V end lost 8 bases, the J end lost 1 base, and 14 bases lay between the germline ends. The CDR3 loop spans 13 amino acids. Per the germline V gene, CDR1 is SQVTM and CDR2 is ANQGSEA. The CDR3 coding sequence is TGCAGCTCCGGCGGGTTCGGCCAAGAGACCCAGTACTTC. Translated: CSSGGFGQETQYF.

In regard to this clonotype: This may come from a read error, since a much larger clone is one base off. CDR3 in amino acids: CSAREGGNHGYTF. CDR3 coding DNA: TGCAGTGCTAGAGAAGGGGGGAACCATGGCTACACCTTC. The V gene is TRBV20-1, the J gene TRBJ1-2; maybe TRBD1 (6 bases). Germline V lookup: CDR1 DFQATT, CDR2 SNEGSKA (reference sequence). The CDR3 runs 13 residues. V was cut by 0 bases and J by 6 bases, with 11 bases left in between.

This clonotype was found many times. The chain employs TRBV29-1 and TRBJ2-5; D is uncertain. The CDR3 has 11 amino acids. Germline CDR1 SQVTM, CDR2 ANQGSEA. V was trimmed by 4 bases and J by 3 bases, leaving 6 bases between them. The CDR3 region is CSVGWKETQYF. In nucleotides, the CDR3 is TGCAGCGTTGGCTGGAAAGAGACCCAGTACTTC.

As for this clonotype: At one end the junction does not follow the germline gene, possibly because of a read error. This sequence joins TRBV11-2 and TRBJ2-7; D is undetermined. Germline CDR1 and CDR2: SGHAT and FQNNGV. The CDR3 contains 16 residues. The CDR3 DNA reads TGTGCCAGCAGCCCAGACCACGGGTCCTTCTCCTACAAGCAGTACTTC. This gives the protein CASSPDHGSFSYKQYF.

In regard to this clonotype: A much bigger clone sits one base away, suggesting this may be a read error. The rearrangement uses TRBV28 and TRBJ2-4, with TRBD1 as a possible D gene (6 bases). Germline V gene lookup returns CDR1 MDHEN and CDR2 SYDVKM. CDR3 length: 14 residues. The V end was cut by 6 bases, the J end by 3 bases, with 12 bases between. CDR3 protein: CASSYRVSKNIQYF. CDR3 DNA sequence: TGTGCCAGCAGCTACAGGGTGAGCAAAAACATTCAGTACTTC.

On this clonotype: Since a much larger clone is just one base distant, this may be a read error. The chain links TRBV12-3 or TRBV12-4 to TRBJ2-1; weak D call: TRBD2 (5 bases). Trimming left V 8 bases short and J 6 bases short, with 14 bases between. The CDR3 is 13 amino acids. The CDR3 nucleotides read TGTGCCAGCGGGAGTGGGCGGAGCAATGAGCAGTTCTTC. Translating gives CASGSGRSNEQFF.

The chain is built from TRBV30 and TRBJ2-5; 9 bases are a match to TRBD2. The ends lost 3 bases at V and 5 bases at J; junction bases unmatched: 7. Per germline, CDR1 GTSNPN and CDR2 SVGIG (reference sequence). The CDR3 consists of 14 residues. CDR3 amino acids: CAWSRPAGGETQYF. CDR3 nucleotides: TGTGCCTGGAGCCGACCAGCGGGAGGTGAGACCCAGTACTTC.